Listed below are T cell receptor beta chains from one sample, sequenced in a study of shared clonotypes between healthy human individuals. Repertoires were generated with immunoSEQ multiplex PCR, while TCRdb's copy carries only in-frame clones and drops some. The table has under 1,900,000 clones, about 98.5% seen once; the top ten hold 0.36%. The sample taken for sequencing was naive CD4+ T cells sorted from blood. These receptors were collected from a young man in good health. Both conserved end residues are part of each CDR3. Fields, in order: J gene, clone size, V gene, D gene, CDR3 protein, CDR3 DNA. The D gene is left open where the match is weak. A row's size may be missing; if present it is once, few, many or a size class.

j_call: TRBJ2-3
clone_size: .
v_call: TRBV6-1
d_call: .
cdr3_aa: CASSIYMSTDTQYF
cdr3_nt: TGTGCCAGCAGCATATATATGAGCACAGATACGCAGTATTTT

j_call: TRBJ2-7
clone_size: .
v_call: TRBV14
d_call: .
cdr3_aa: CASSQDEGREQYF
cdr3_nt: TGTGCCAGCAGCCAAGACGAGGGGCGCGAGCAGTACTTC

j_call: TRBJ2-3
clone_size: .
v_call: TRBV7-2
d_call: .
cdr3_aa: CASSLRGPYTDTQYF
cdr3_nt: TGTGCCAGCAGCTTGAGGGGACCCTACACAGATACGCAGTATTTT

j_call: TRBJ2-3
clone_size: .
v_call: TRBV5-8
d_call: TRBD2
cdr3_aa: CASSLSFSPGRNTDTQYF
cdr3_nt: TGTGCCAGCAGCCTCTCATTTAGTCCCGGGAGGAACACAGATACGCAGTATTTT

j_call: TRBJ2-7
clone_size: .
v_call: TRBV18
d_call: .
cdr3_aa: CASSPSRDWGYYEQYF
cdr3_nt: TGTGCCAGCTCACCCTCCCGGGACTGGGGATACTACGAGCAGTACTTC

j_call: TRBJ2-3
clone_size: .
v_call: TRBV6-5
d_call: .
cdr3_aa: CASSIIPLRGTQYF
cdr3_nt: TGTGCCAGCAGTATTATCCCACTGAGGGGTACGCAGTATTTT

j_call: TRBJ1-2
clone_size: .
v_call: TRBV15
d_call: .
cdr3_aa: CATSPNWQDYGYTF
cdr3_nt: TGTGCCACCAGCCCCAACTGGCAAGACTATGGCTACACCTTC

j_call: TRBJ2-7
clone_size: .
v_call: TRBV7-2
d_call: .
cdr3_aa: CASSQGTPSPYEQYF
cdr3_nt: TGTGCCAGCAGCCAGGGGACCCCATCCCCCTACGAGCAGTACTTC

j_call: TRBJ2-3
clone_size: .
v_call: TRBV5-1
d_call: TRBD1
cdr3_aa: CASRIQGAVTDTQYF
cdr3_nt: TGCGCCAGCAGAATACAGGGGGCCGTCACAGATACGCAGTATTTT

j_call: TRBJ2-1
clone_size: .
v_call: TRBV5-1
d_call: .
cdr3_aa: CASSLEGQTSYNEQFF
cdr3_nt: TGCGCCAGCAGCTTGGAAGGGCAAACCTCCTACAATGAGCAGTTCTTC

j_call: TRBJ2-7
clone_size: .
v_call: TRBV29-1
d_call: .
cdr3_aa: CSGESDPDYEQYF
cdr3_nt: TGCAGCGGGGAGTCGGACCCAGACTACGAGCAGTACTTC

j_call: TRBJ2-3
clone_size: .
v_call: TRBV2
d_call: .
cdr3_aa: CASSLLLPGLIGNTQYF
cdr3_nt: TGTGCCAGCAGCCTATTGCTTCCGGGCCTTATCGGGAATACGCAGTATTTT

j_call: TRBJ2-3
clone_size: .
v_call: TRBV29-1
d_call: TRBD2
cdr3_aa: CSAGGGRGTDTQYF
cdr3_nt: TGCAGCGCGGGAGGCGGGAGGGGCACAGATACGCAGTATTTT

j_call: TRBJ2-5
clone_size: .
v_call: TRBV4-3
d_call: .
cdr3_aa: CASSQGPYGETQYF
cdr3_nt: TGCGCCAGCAGCCAAGGACCCTATGGAGAGACCCAGTACTTC

j_call: TRBJ2-7
clone_size: .
v_call: TRBV25-1
d_call: .
cdr3_aa: CASRSAGEGQQYF
cdr3_nt: TGTGCCAGCAGGTCGGCCGGCGAAGGTCAGCAGTACTTC

j_call: TRBJ2-7
clone_size: .
v_call: TRBV18
d_call: TRBD2
cdr3_aa: CASVSGLASYEQYF
cdr3_nt: TGTGCCAGCGTTTCGGGACTAGCGTCCTACGAGCAGTACTTC

j_call: TRBJ1-4
clone_size: .
v_call: TRBV15
d_call: .
cdr3_aa: CATSSGRGGSEKLFF
cdr3_nt: TGTGCCACCAGCAGCGGGAGAGGGGGAAGCGAAAAACTGTTTTTT

j_call: TRBJ2-3
clone_size: .
v_call: TRBV7-6
d_call: TRBD1
cdr3_aa: CASSLGDRRFYTDTQYF
cdr3_nt: TGTGCCAGCAGCTTAGGGGACAGAAGATTTTACACAGATACGCAGTATTTT

j_call: TRBJ1-1
clone_size: .
v_call: TRBV2
d_call: .
cdr3_aa: CASSEALQRTEAFF
cdr3_nt: TGTGCCAGCAGTGAAGCTTTACAGCGGACTGAAGCTTTCTTT

j_call: TRBJ2-7
clone_size: .
v_call: TRBV5-1
d_call: .
cdr3_aa: CASSLGWNSAYEQYF
cdr3_nt: TGCGCCAGCAGCTTGGGCTGGAACTCGGCATACGAGCAGTACTTC

j_call: TRBJ2-7
clone_size: .
v_call: TRBV2
d_call: .
cdr3_aa: CASSYSRSYEQYF
cdr3_nt: TGTGCCAGCAGTTACAGCCGATCCTACGAGCAGTACTTC

j_call: TRBJ2-7
clone_size: .
v_call: TRBV29-1
d_call: TRBD1
cdr3_aa: CSARDSAYEQYF
cdr3_nt: TGCAGCGCACGGGACAGCGCCTACGAGCAGTACTTC

j_call: TRBJ1-1
clone_size: .
v_call: TRBV28
d_call: .
cdr3_aa: CASSLLGLPSEAFF
cdr3_nt: TGTGCCAGCAGTTTACTGGGACTGCCTTCTGAAGCTTTCTTT

j_call: TRBJ2-1
clone_size: once
v_call: TRBV12-2
d_call: .
cdr3_aa: CASRLVYRVVTYNEQFF
cdr3_nt: TGTGCAAGTCGCTTAGTTTACAGGGTAGTGACCTACAATGAGCAGTTCTTC

j_call: TRBJ2-3
clone_size: .
v_call: TRBV28
d_call: TRBD2
cdr3_aa: CASGKRGTSGRAVRITDTQYF
cdr3_nt: TGTGCCAGCGGGAAGAGAGGGACTAGCGGGAGGGCCGTGCGAATCACAGATACGCAGTATTTT

j_call: TRBJ2-7
clone_size: .
v_call: TRBV5-1
d_call: .
cdr3_aa: CASSYERFYEQYF
cdr3_nt: TGCGCCAGCAGCTACGAACGCTTCTACGAGCAGTACTTC

j_call: TRBJ2-7
clone_size: .
v_call: TRBV4-2
d_call: TRBD1
cdr3_aa: CASSLTGVDRESSYEQYF
cdr3_nt: TGTGCCAGCAGCCTCACAGGGGTCGATCGGGAAAGTAGTTACGAGCAGTACTTC

j_call: TRBJ1-5
clone_size: .
v_call: TRBV19
d_call: .
cdr3_aa: CASTPSGQFNQPQHF
cdr3_nt: TGTGCCAGTACCCCTAGCGGACAGTTCAATCAGCCCCAGCATTTT

j_call: TRBJ2-7
clone_size: .
v_call: TRBV4-3
d_call: TRBD2
cdr3_aa: CASSLRLAGDNVYEQYF
cdr3_nt: TGCGCCAGCAGCCTCCGACTAGCGGGAGATAATGTATACGAGCAGTACTTC

j_call: TRBJ2-7
clone_size: .
v_call: TRBV11-2
d_call: .
cdr3_aa: CASSLERFNYEQYF
cdr3_nt: TGTGCCAGCAGCCTAGAGCGCTTTAACTACGAGCAGTACTTC

j_call: TRBJ1-1
clone_size: .
v_call: TRBV15
d_call: TRBD1
cdr3_aa: CATSRDFRGGEAFF
cdr3_nt: TGTGCCACCAGCAGAGATTTTCGAGGGGGCGAAGCTTTCTTT

j_call: TRBJ2-5
clone_size: .
v_call: TRBV5-1
d_call: .
cdr3_aa: CASGRLGAGQETQYF
cdr3_nt: TGCGCCAGCGGAAGACTAGGGGCAGGACAAGAGACCCAGTACTTC

j_call: TRBJ2-1
clone_size: few
v_call: TRBV18
d_call: TRBD1
cdr3_aa: CASSPDRYNEQFF
cdr3_nt: TGTGCCAGCTCACCGGACAGGTACAATGAGCAGTTCTTC

j_call: TRBJ2-7
clone_size: .
v_call: TRBV18
d_call: .
cdr3_aa: CASSLGGGIMSYEQYF
cdr3_nt: TGTGCCAGCTCTCTCGGGGGCGGGATCATGTCCTACGAGCAGTACTTC

j_call: TRBJ1-1
clone_size: .
v_call: TRBV5-6
d_call: TRBD1
cdr3_aa: CASSPLGQVNTEAFF
cdr3_nt: TGTGCCAGCAGCCCCCTCGGACAGGTGAACACTGAAGCTTTCTTT

j_call: TRBJ2-3
clone_size: .
v_call: TRBV7-2
d_call: .
cdr3_aa: CASSLKTSSDTQYF
cdr3_nt: TGTGCCAGCAGCTTAAAAACCTCCTCCGATACGCAGTATTTT

j_call: TRBJ2-2
clone_size: .
v_call: TRBV27
d_call: .
cdr3_aa: CASSFGTGELFF
cdr3_nt: TGTGCCAGCAGTTTCGGCACCGGGGAGCTGTTTTTT

j_call: TRBJ2-2
clone_size: .
v_call: TRBV6-6
d_call: .
cdr3_aa: CASRGGPATNTGELFF
cdr3_nt: TGTGCCAGCAGAGGAGGACCTGCTACTAACACCGGGGAGCTGTTTTTT

j_call: TRBJ1-1
clone_size: .
v_call: TRBV4-3
d_call: TRBD1
cdr3_aa: CASSHNTGGGAEAFF
cdr3_nt: TGCGCCAGCAGCCATAATACAGGGGGTGGTGCTGAAGCTTTCTTT

j_call: TRBJ2-2
clone_size: .
v_call: TRBV28
d_call: .
cdr3_aa: CASSFLQGKAGELFF
cdr3_nt: TGTGCCAGCAGTTTTCTGCAGGGGAAGGCCGGGGAGCTGTTTTTT

j_call: TRBJ2-7
clone_size: .
v_call: TRBV28
d_call: .
cdr3_aa: CASSTVARNREQYF
cdr3_nt: TGTGCCAGCAGTACCGTGGCGCGTAATCGAGAGCAGTACTTC

j_call: TRBJ2-7
clone_size: .
v_call: TRBV2
d_call: TRBD2
cdr3_aa: CASSGGEGQSYEQYF
cdr3_nt: TGTGCCAGCAGTGGGGGGGAGGGCCAGTCCTACGAGCAGTACTTC

j_call: TRBJ1-5
clone_size: .
v_call: TRBV5-8
d_call: TRBD1
cdr3_aa: CASSTGTVKNQPQHF
cdr3_nt: TGTGCCAGCAGCACCGGGACAGTTAAGAATCAGCCCCAGCATTTT

j_call: TRBJ2-1
clone_size: .
v_call: TRBV15
d_call: TRBD2
cdr3_aa: CATSRATSGNYNEQFF
cdr3_nt: TGTGCCACCAGCAGAGCAACTAGCGGGAACTACAATGAGCAGTTCTTC

j_call: TRBJ1-1
clone_size: .
v_call: TRBV2
d_call: .
cdr3_aa: CASSWDLNTEAFF
cdr3_nt: TGTGCCAGCAGTTGGGACTTGAACACTGAAGCTTTCTTT

j_call: TRBJ2-7
clone_size: .
v_call: TRBV5-6
d_call: TRBD1
cdr3_aa: CASSLEQGAGEQYF
cdr3_nt: TGTGCCAGCAGCTTGGAACAGGGGGCTGGGGAGCAGTACTTC

j_call: TRBJ1-4
clone_size: .
v_call: TRBV19
d_call: .
cdr3_aa: CASSPRMGMNEKLFF
cdr3_nt: TGTGCCAGTAGTCCTCGAATGGGGATGAATGAAAAACTGTTTTTT

j_call: TRBJ2-1
clone_size: .
v_call: TRBV18
d_call: .
cdr3_aa: CASSPPSRNEQFF
cdr3_nt: TGTGCCAGCTCACCTCCTAGCCGCAATGAGCAGTTCTTC

j_call: TRBJ2-1
clone_size: .
v_call: TRBV9
d_call: TRBD2
cdr3_aa: CASSVGSGRFSNEQFF
cdr3_nt: TGTGCCAGCAGCGTAGGATCCGGGAGGTTTAGCAATGAGCAGTTCTTC

j_call: TRBJ1-5
clone_size: .
v_call: TRBV30
d_call: .
cdr3_aa: CAHRPPQHF
cdr3_nt: TGTGCCCACCGCCCGCCCCAGCATTTT

j_call: TRBJ2-3
clone_size: .
v_call: TRBV7-2
d_call: .
cdr3_aa: CASSLTARAALF
cdr3_nt: TGTGCCAGCAGCTTAACCGCCCGAGCGGCGCTTTTT